The present TCR beta chain was sequenced within a study of T cells in Graves' hyperthyroidism and ophthalmopathy. CDR1 and CDR2 (germline): DFQATT, SNEGSKA (reference sequence). The V end was cut by 3 bases, the J end by 4 bases, with 9 bases between. This CDR3 has 13 amino acids. Only a few counts were recorded for this clonotype. Amplified TCR beta CDR3 regions came from RNA transcripts. Initially, a first-round RT-PCR of the TCR CDR3 employed the HTBI primer set. TCRdb reprocessed the multiplex PCR reads via MiXCR and lists one record per CDR3 protein. This sample has 300,000 to 450,000 distinct CDR3 sequences, with more than 12% found just once.

The sequencing sample was made of blood. The source of this sequence is a woman aged 25 to 39 with Graves' hyperthyroidism. J is TRBJ2-2 and V is TRBV20-1; D uncertain. Here the CDR3 reads CSAREHFTGELFF. The CDR3 region has the DNA TGCAGTGCTAGGGAGCACTTCACCGGGGAGCTGTTTTTT.